This T cell receptor beta chain was sequenced in a study of T cells after yellow fever vaccination. Regarding the study as a whole: Weaker overall, the secondary response nonetheless peaked faster (day 5 versus 15). Re-detected after boosting: most primary clones, approximately 97% of CD4 and about 85% of CD8.

TCRdb re-called the 5' RACE reads with MiXCR, one entry per CDR3 protein. Of 280,000 or so distinct CDR3 sequences in the sample, 7.5% to 9.5% were seen once. Concerning this clonotype itself: Its antigen is unknown.

The sequence was collected from a man younger than 35 who received the YFV17D yellow fever vaccine. This sample comprised CD4+ T cells sorted from PBMCs, obtained 5 days after the yellow fever booster vaccination.

In DNA form, the CDR3 reads TGTGCCAGCAACCTAGACAGGAACTATGGCTACACCTTC. It codes for CASNLDRNYGYTF. The rearrangement joins TRBV2 to TRBJ1-2, with D possibly matching TRBD1 (6 bases). Germline CDR1 and CDR2: SNHLY and FYNNEI. The V end was cut by 7 bases, the J end by 2 bases, with 11 bases between. CDR3 length equals 13 residues.